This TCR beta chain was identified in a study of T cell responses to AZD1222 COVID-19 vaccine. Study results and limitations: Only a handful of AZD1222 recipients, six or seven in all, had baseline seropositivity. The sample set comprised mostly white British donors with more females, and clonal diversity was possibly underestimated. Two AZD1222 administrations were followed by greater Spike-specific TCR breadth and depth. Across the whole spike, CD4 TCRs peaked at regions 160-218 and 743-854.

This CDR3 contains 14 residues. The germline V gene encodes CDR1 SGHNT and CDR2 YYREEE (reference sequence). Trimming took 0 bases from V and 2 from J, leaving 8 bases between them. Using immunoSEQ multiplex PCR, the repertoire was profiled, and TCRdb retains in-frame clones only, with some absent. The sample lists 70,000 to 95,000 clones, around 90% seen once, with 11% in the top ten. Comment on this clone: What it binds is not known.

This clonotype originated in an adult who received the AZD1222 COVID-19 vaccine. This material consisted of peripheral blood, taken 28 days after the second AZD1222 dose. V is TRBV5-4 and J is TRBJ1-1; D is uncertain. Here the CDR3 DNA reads TGTGCCAGCAGCTTGGTAGGGATAAACACTGAAGCTTTCTTT. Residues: CASSLVGINTEAFF. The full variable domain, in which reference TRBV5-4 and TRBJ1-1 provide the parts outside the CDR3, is ETGVTQSPTHLIKTRGQQVTLRCSSQSGHNTVSWYQQALGQGPQFIFQYYREEENGRGNFPPRFSGLQFPNYSSELNVNALELDDSALYLCASSLVGINTEAFFGQGTRLTVV.